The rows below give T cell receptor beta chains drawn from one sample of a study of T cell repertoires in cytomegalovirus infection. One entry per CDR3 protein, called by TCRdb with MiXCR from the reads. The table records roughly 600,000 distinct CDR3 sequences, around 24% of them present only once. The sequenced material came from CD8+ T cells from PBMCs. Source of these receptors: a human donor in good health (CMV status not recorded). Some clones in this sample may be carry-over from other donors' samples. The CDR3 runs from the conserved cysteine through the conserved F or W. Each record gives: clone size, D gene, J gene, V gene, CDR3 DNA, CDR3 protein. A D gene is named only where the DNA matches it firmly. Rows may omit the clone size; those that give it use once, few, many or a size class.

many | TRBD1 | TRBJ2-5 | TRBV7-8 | TGTGCCAGCAGCTTAGGGGCCGGGGCAGGGGGAAAAGAGACCCAGTACTTC | CASSLGAGAGGKETQYF
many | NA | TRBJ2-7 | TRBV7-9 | TGTGCCAGCAGGCGGGACTGGGAGCACGAGCAGTACTTC | CASRRDWEHEQYF
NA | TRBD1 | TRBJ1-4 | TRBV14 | TGTGCCAGCAACGGACAGGGGACAACTAATGAAAAACTGTTTTTT | CASNGQGTTNEKLFF
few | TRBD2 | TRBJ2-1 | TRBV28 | TGTGCCAGCAGTTTACTAGCGGGGTCGCTTAATGAGCAGTTCTTC | CASSLLAGSLNEQFF
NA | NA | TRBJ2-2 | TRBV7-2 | TGTGTCAGCAACAAAAACAGGAGACCGAACACCGGGGAGCTGTTTTTT | CVSNKNRRPNTGELFF
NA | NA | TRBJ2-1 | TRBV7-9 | TGTGTCAGCAGCTTAGGGGGGACAGTGTACAATGAGCAGTTCTTC | CVSSLGGTVYNEQFF
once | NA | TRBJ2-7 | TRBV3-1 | TGTGCCAGCAGCCCAGTGGGGCGTACCTACGAGCAGTACTTC | CASSPVGRTYEQYF
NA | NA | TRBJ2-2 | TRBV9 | TGTGCCAGCAGCGTAGACGAGGCCGGGGAGCTGTTTTTT | CASSVDEAGELFF
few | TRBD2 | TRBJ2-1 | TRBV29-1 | TGCAGCGTTGAAGGTCTAGCGGGGGCCTCCTACAATGAGCAGTTCTTC | CSVEGLAGASYNEQFF
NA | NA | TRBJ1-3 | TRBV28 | TGTGCCAGCAGTACCCCGTACAGAGACAGAAGCTCTGGAAACACCATATATTTT | CASSTPYRDRSSGNTIYF
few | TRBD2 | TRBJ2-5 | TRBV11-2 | TGTGCCAGCAGCACCGCTAGCGGGGGGGCAGAGGAGACCCAGTACTTC | CASSTASGGAEETQYF
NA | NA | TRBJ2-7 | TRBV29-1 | TGCAGCGTTGTCCTCTCCGAGTCCTACGAGCAGTACTTC | CSVVLSESYEQYF
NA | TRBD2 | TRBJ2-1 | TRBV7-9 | TGTGCCAGCAGCCCTACACCGGGACTAGCGGTCGATGAGCAGTTCTTC | CASSPTPGLAVDEQFF
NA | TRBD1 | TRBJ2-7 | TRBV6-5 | TGTGCCAGCAGTTACTCTGGGGCAGGGGGCCACTACGAGCAGTACTTC | CASSYSGAGGHYEQYF
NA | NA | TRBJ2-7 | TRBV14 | TGTGCCAGCAGCACCCGGACCCGCTACGAGCAGTACTTC | CASSTRTRYEQYF
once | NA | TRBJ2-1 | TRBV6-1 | TGTGCCAGCAGTGGGAGGATCTACAATGAGCAGTTCTTC | CASSGRIYNEQFF
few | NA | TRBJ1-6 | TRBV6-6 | TGTGCCAGCAGTTACTCGATCAGGGAAAGCTCCTATAATTCACCCCTCCACTTT | CASSYSIRESSYNSPLHF
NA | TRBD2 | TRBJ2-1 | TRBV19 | TGTGCCAGTAGTCCCACTAGCGGGGGTGACTCCTACAATGAGCAGTTCTTC | CASSPTSGGDSYNEQFF
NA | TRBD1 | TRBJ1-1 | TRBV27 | TGTGCCAGCAGCCTCGAACGATACAGGGGGCCGGGGACTGAAGCTTTCTTT | CASSLERYRGPGTEAFF
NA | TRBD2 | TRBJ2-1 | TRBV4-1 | TGCGCCAGCAGCCAGCGGGGGGGCGACCCACGGGAGCAGTTCTTC | CASSQRGGDPREQFF